This T cell receptor beta chain came from a study of blood T cell repertoires in COVID-19. Study overall: The samples span acute and convalescent COVID-19 from the United States, Italy and Spain. Nucleic acid was either cDNA or gDNA, and it came from T cells, B-cell-depleted T cells, or PBMCs.

There are 15 residues in the CDR3. Germline V lookup: CDR1 SGHRS, CDR2 YFSETQ. V was pared by 4 bases and J by 0 bases, with 11 bases between. Per the study methods: Estimates of nucleated cell counts were drawn from the amplification of reference gene primers. Assay used: immunoSEQ multiplex PCR; TCRdb lists only in-frame clones, some missing. That table is the source of V, J and clone size, and D and trimming were worked out from the DNA. In the table there are approximately 210,000 clones, around 80% of which are singletons. J is TRBJ2-1 and V is TRBV5-1; TRBD2 is a possible D gene (6 bases). Sequencing was carried out using peripheral blood. This sequence originates from a woman aged 50 to 60 with acute or convalescent COVID-19. Here the CDR3 DNA reads TGCGCCAGCAGCCCGGAGGGAAGCTCCTACAATGAGCAGTTCTTC. Protein sequence: CASSPEGSSYNEQFF.